One and the same sample provided the 23 T cell receptor beta chains below, sequenced in a study of T cell responses to AZD1222 COVID-19 vaccine. Clones were sequenced by immunoSEQ multiplex PCR, and TCRdb holds only the in-frame ones, with some missing. Of some 150,000 clones listed, around 90% are singletons. Sample: peripheral blood, taken 28 days after the second AZD1222 dose. The source of these receptors is an adult who received the AZD1222 COVID-19 vaccine.

This sequence joins TRBV7-2 and TRBJ1-4, with TRBD1 as a possible D gene (5 bases). The CDR3 length is 16 residues. Trimming removed 5 bases from V and 0 bases from J, with 13 bases in between. Germline V lookup: CDR1 SGHTA, CDR2 FQGNSA. CDR3 in DNA: TGTGCCAGCAGCCTCAGACAGAGTGCAACTAATGAAAAACTGTTTTTT. This sequence encodes CASSLRQSATNEKLFF.

The chain combines TRBV15 with TRBJ2-2, with TRBD2 identical over 13 bases. After removal of 3 bases from V and 2 bases from J, the junction contained 3 bases not matched to a gene. Germline V lookup: CDR1 LNHNV, CDR2 YYDKDF (reference sequence). The CDR3 extends over 17 amino acids. CDR3 in amino acids: CATSSGLAGDNTGELFF. In DNA, the CDR3 is TGTGCCACCAGCAGCGGACTAGCGGGAGATAACACCGGGGAGCTGTTTTTT.

The chain uses TRBV6-5 and TRBJ1-2; the D gene is possibly TRBD1 (5 bases). Between the trimmed V and J ends, which lost 6 bases and 3 bases, there was a span of 11 bases. Germline loops: CDR1 MNHEY, CDR2 SVGAGI. CDR3 size: 13 residues. The CDR3 sequence is CASRWDGDYGYTF. The CDR3 bases are TGTGCCAGCAGATGGGACGGCGACTATGGCTACACCTTC.

The chain links TRBV27 to TRBJ1-5; maybe TRBD1 (5 bases). Trimming stripped 3 bases from V and 0 bases from J, with 15 bases between. The CDR3 sequence is 17 residues long. Germline CDR1 and CDR2: MNHEY and SMNVEV (reference sequence). The CDR3 nucleotides are TGTGCCAGCAGTTTCGGGGCAGGGCCCTATAGCAATCAGCCCCAGCATTTT. It encodes CASSFGAGPYSNQPQHF.

The V gene is TRBV29-1, the J gene TRBJ2-2, with TRBD1 matching 9 bases. This CDR3 has 14 amino acids. V lost 6 bases, J lost 4 bases, and 6 bases stayed unmatched. CDR1 SQVTM and CDR2 ANQGSEA come from the germline V gene. CDR3 amino acids: CSVRPGQGTGELFF. The CDR3 DNA sequence: TGCAGCGTGAGACCGGGACAGGGCACCGGGGAGCTGTTTTTT.

This chain connects TRBV6-1 to TRBJ1-1; 8 bases line up with TRBD1. CDR1 is MNHNS and CDR2 is SASEGT in the germline V gene. V dropped 2 bases and J dropped 1; count of bases not matched to a gene: 6. CDR3 length equals 16 residues. The CDR3 sequence: CASSELRGRRNTEAFF. The CDR3 DNA reads as TGTGCCAGCAGTGAACTCAGGGGGCGAAGGAACACTGAAGCTTTCTTT.

The chain employs TRBV7-2 and TRBJ1-5; 8 bases align to TRBD1. Germline CDR1 SGHTA, CDR2 FQGNSA. The ends lost 1 base at V and 2 bases at J; junction bases unmatched: 10. The CDR3 is 18 amino acids. The CDR3 protein is CASSLGLRTGPGNQPQHF. In nucleotides, the CDR3 is TGTGCCAGCAGCTTAGGTCTCCGGACAGGGCCGGGCAATCAGCCCCAGCATTTT.

This chain joins TRBV5-1 and TRBJ2-7, with 9 bases identical to TRBD2. The CDR3 is 14 residues long. V was pared by 3 bases and J by 0 bases, with 1 base of the junction left unmatched. Germline assignment: CDR1 SGHRS and CDR2 YFSETQ. CDR3 protein: CASSWTSASYEQYF. The CDR3 region has the DNA TGCGCCAGCAGCTGGACTAGCGCCTCCTACGAGCAGTACTTC.

The V call is TRBV18, the J call TRBJ2-7; 8 bases fit TRBD1. The CDR3 length is 21 residues. Germline V gene sequence: CDR1 KGHSH, CDR2 LQKENI. V lost 3 bases and J lost 4; bases outside the gene matches: 26. DNA of the CDR3: TGTGCCAGCTCACCTGCCAGGGGGCGTTCGAAGGGTACGCCGACAAGGTACGAGCAGTACTTC. The encoded protein is CASSPARGRSKGTPTRYEQYF.

The V gene is TRBV30, the J gene TRBJ1-3; a possible D gene is TRBD1 (6 bases). Per the germline V gene, CDR1 is GTSNPN and CDR2 is SVGIG (reference sequence). Trimming pared 7 bases from V and 7 bases from J, leaving 17 bases between. The CDR3 has 13 residues. This CDR3 is CALTQGPRNTIYF. In nucleotides, the CDR3 is TGTGCCTTGACACAGGGACCTAGGAACACCATATATTTT.

The chain couples TRBV7-2 to TRBJ1-1; D remains ambiguous. Germline lookup yields CDR1 SGHTA and CDR2 FQGNSA. Trimming left V 0 bases short and J 5 bases short, with 16 bases between. The CDR3 runs 16 residues. The CDR3 is CASSLAFLFSGTEAFF. The CDR3 DNA reads TGTGCCAGCAGCTTAGCTTTCTTGTTCTCCGGGACTGAAGCTTTCTTT. Based on the CDR3 plus reference TRBV7-2 and TRBJ1-1, the full variable domain is GAGVSQSPSNKVTEKGKDVELRCDPISGHTALYWYRQSLGQGLEFLIYFQGNSAPDKSGLPSDRFSAERTGGSVSTLTIQRTQQEDSAVYLCASSLAFLFSGTEAFFGQGTRLTVV.

V gene TRBV2 combines with J gene TRBJ2-1; a possible D gene is TRBD1 (5 bases). The CDR3 runs to 13 residues. V was pared by 8 bases and J by 5 bases, with 13 bases between. Germline V gene sequence: CDR1 SNHLY, CDR2 FYNNEI. The CDR3 DNA reads TGTGCCAGCCAACAGGATTCCGACAATGAGCAGTTCTTC. Protein sequence: CASQQDSDNEQFF.

The V and J genes are TRBV6-5 and TRBJ1-6; possibly TRBD1 for D (5 bases). This CDR3 region has 15 residues. Germline V gene data show CDR1 as MNHEY and CDR2 as SVGAGI. Trimming stripped 6 bases from V and 13 bases from J, with 22 bases between. CDR3 residues: CASSRGWGGEIPLHF. CDR3 bases: TGTGCCAGCAGCCGGGGGTGGGGCGGCGAAATTCCCCTCCACTTT.

The chain links TRBV7-2 to TRBJ1-1; 7 nucleotides line up with TRBD1. Per germline, CDR1 SGHTA and CDR2 FQGNSA. CDR3 size: 15 residues. Losses at the gene ends were 0 bases for V and 1 base for J; bases not matched to a gene: 2. The CDR3 sequence is CASSLAGGRNTEAFF. The CDR3 DNA reads as TGTGCCAGCAGCTTAGCAGGGGGCCGGAACACTGAAGCTTTCTTT.

The rearrangement uses TRBV15 and TRBJ1-5; 8 bases are shared with TRBD1. Germline loops: CDR1 LNHNV, CDR2 YYDKDF (reference sequence). The ends lost 5 bases at V and 7 bases at J; junction bases unmatched: 4. CDR3 size: 13 residues. The CDR3 DNA follows: TGTGCCACCAGCCGGACAGGGAGGCAGCCCCAGCATTTT. Its translation is CATSRTGRQPQHF.

This clone was detected only once. V is TRBV10-1 and J is TRBJ1-5, with a weak D call TRBD1 (5 bases). The CDR3 sequence is 18 residues long. Germline loops: CDR1 WNHNN, CDR2 SYGVQD (reference sequence). V was trimmed by 5 bases and J by 0 bases, leaving 20 bases between them. DNA for the CDR3: TGCGCCAGCAGTCCAACGGAGGTCAGGGTTGATAGCAATCAGCCCCAGCATTTT. As protein: CASSPTEVRVDSNQPQHF.

This clone was recorded only once. Written as DNA, the CDR3 is TGTGCCAGCAGTTTCTCCTTAGCGGGAGGCTGGGAGACCCAGTACTTC. It codes for CASSFSLAGGWETQYF. The chain carries TRBV27 and TRBJ2-5; 10 bases are shared with TRBD2. V lost 3 bases and J lost 5; bases outside the gene matches: 9. The CDR3 is 16 amino acids. Germline V gives CDR1 MNHEY, CDR2 SMNVEV (reference sequence).

The gene calls are TRBV7-9 and TRBJ1-2; D unclear. Trimming took off 2 bases at V and 5 bases at J, with 12 bases between the two ends. The CDR3 extends over 14 amino acids. CDR1 and CDR2 from the germline V gene are SEHNR and FQNEAQ (reference sequence). CDR3 bases: TGTGCCAGCAGCTTACTCGCTGTAGAATATGGCTACACCTTC. Residues: CASSLLAVEYGYTF.

The chain has TRBV30 and TRBJ2-1; perhaps TRBD2 as D (5 bases). The V gene lost 2 bases and the J gene lost 6 bases, with 11 bases spanning the gap. This CDR3 has 13 residues. In germline, CDR1 is GTSNPN, CDR2 SVGIG (reference sequence). The CDR3 loop is CAWSPDYFNEQFF. The CDR3 DNA reads as TGTGCCTGGAGTCCCGACTATTTCAATGAGCAGTTCTTC. The entire variable domain, with the rest obtained from reference TRBV30 and TRBJ2-1, is as follows: SQTIHQWPATLVQPVGSPLSLECTVEGTSNPNLYWYRQAAGRGLQLLFYSVGIGQISSEVPQNLSASRPQDRQFILSSKKLLLSDSGFYLCAWSPDYFNEQFFGPGTRLTVL.

The chain joins TRBV3-1 (or the pseudogene TRBV3-2) to TRBJ1-4; TRBD1 matches at 7 bases. The CDR3 sequence is 16 residues long. Germline loops: CDR1 LGHDT, CDR2 YNNKEL (reference sequence). The J segment lost 8 bases and the V segment lost 5 bases, leaving 14 bases of the junction unmatched. CDR3 nucleotides: TGTGCCAGCAGCTCAGAGGCGGGACAGCTACTCGAAAAACTGTTTTTT. This encodes CASSSEAGQLLEKLFF.

V gene TRBV5-1 combines with J gene TRBJ1-1; possibly TRBD1 for D (5 bases). This CDR3 has 15 residues. The V end lost 3 bases, the J end lost 0 bases, and 12 bases lay between the germline ends. Germline CDR1 SGHRS, CDR2 YFSETQ. The CDR3 DNA follows: TGCGCCAGCAGCTGGGATGGACAAATGAACACTGAAGCTTTCTTT. It codes for CASSWDGQMNTEAFF. Complete variable domain (other parts from reference TRBV5-1 and TRBJ1-1): KAGVTQTPRYLIKTRGQQVTLSCSPISGHRSVSWYQQTPGQGLQFLFEYFSETQRNKGNFPGRFSGRQFSNSRSEMNVSTLELGDSALYLCASSWDGQMNTEAFFGQGTRLTVV.

The rearrangement links TRBV4-3 to TRBJ2-1, with 7 bases fitting TRBD1. Trimming at V came to 0 bases and at J to 6 bases, leaving 5 bases not matched to a gene. The length of the CDR3 is 15 residues. Germline values: CDR1 LGHNA, CDR2 YSLEER. CDR3 sequence (DNA): TGCGCCAGCAGCCAAGAAAGGGGGCGCGGCAATGAGCAGTTCTTC. It translates to CASSQERGRGNEQFF.

The chain carries TRBV5-1 and TRBJ2-7; 8 bases agree with TRBD1. Germline-derived CDR1 and CDR2 are SGHRS and YFSETQ. CDR3 length: 15 residues. With 2 bases clipped from V and 6 bases from J, the junction kept 10 bases outside the gene matches. This chain's CDR3 is CASSLLQQGAGEQYF. The CDR3 DNA is TGCGCCAGCAGCTTATTGCAGCAGGGGGCGGGCGAGCAGTACTTC. Using reference TRBV5-1 and TRBJ2-7 for the parts outside the CDR3, the full variable domain is KAGVTQTPRYLIKTRGQQVTLSCSPISGHRSVSWYQQTPGQGLQFLFEYFSETQRNKGNFPGRFSGRQFSNSRSEMNVSTLELGDSALYLCASSLLQQGAGEQYFGPGTRLTVT.